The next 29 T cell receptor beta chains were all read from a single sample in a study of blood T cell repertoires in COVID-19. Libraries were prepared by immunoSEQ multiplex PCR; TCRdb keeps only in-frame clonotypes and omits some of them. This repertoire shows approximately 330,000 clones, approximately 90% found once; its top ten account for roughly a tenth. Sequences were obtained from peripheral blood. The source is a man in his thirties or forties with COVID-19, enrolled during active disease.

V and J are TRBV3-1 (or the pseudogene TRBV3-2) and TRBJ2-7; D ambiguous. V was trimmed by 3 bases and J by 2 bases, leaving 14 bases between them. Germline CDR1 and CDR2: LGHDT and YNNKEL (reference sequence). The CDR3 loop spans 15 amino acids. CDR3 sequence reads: CASSQGTVPTYEQYF. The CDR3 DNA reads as TGTGCCAGCAGCCAGGGCACCGTTCCCACCTACGAGCAGTACTTC.

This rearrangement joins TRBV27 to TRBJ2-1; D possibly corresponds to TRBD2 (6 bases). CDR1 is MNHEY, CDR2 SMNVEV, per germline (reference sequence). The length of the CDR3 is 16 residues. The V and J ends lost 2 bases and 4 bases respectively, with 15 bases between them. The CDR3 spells CASSLNFREPYNEQFF. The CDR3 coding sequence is TGTGCCAGCAGTTTAAATTTCCGGGAGCCTTACAATGAGCAGTTCTTC.

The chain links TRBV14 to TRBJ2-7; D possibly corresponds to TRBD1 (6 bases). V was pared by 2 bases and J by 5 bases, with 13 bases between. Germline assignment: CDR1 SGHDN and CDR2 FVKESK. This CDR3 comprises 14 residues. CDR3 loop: CASSQRYRVNEQYF. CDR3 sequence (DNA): TGTGCCAGCAGCCAAAGGTACAGGGTCAACGAGCAGTACTTC. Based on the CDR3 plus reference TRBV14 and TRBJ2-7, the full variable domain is EAGVTQFPSHSVIEKGQTVTLRCDPISGHDNLYWYRRVMGKEIKFLLHFVKESKQDESGMPNNRFLAERTGGTYSTLKVQPAELEDSGVYFCASSQRYRVNEQYFGPGTRLTVT.

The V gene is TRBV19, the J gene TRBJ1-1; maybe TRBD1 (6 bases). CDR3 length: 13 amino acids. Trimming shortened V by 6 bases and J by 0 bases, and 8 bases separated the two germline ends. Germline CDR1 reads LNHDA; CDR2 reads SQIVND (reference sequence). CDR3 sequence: CASRDSMNTEAFF. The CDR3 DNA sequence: TGTGCCAGTAGGGACAGCATGAACACTGAAGCTTTCTTT.

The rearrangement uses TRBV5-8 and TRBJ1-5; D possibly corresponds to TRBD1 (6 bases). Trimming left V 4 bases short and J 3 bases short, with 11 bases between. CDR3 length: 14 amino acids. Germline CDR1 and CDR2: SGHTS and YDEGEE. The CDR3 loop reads CASSITGFNQPQHF. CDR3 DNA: TGTGCCAGCAGCATTACAGGGTTCAATCAGCCCCAGCATTTT.

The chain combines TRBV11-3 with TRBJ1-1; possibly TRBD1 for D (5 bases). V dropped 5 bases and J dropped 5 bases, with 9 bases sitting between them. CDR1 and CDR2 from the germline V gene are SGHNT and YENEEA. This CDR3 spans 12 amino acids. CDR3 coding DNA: TGTGCCAGCAGCCACTCAGGGACTGAAGCTTTCTTT. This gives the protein CASSHSGTEAFF.

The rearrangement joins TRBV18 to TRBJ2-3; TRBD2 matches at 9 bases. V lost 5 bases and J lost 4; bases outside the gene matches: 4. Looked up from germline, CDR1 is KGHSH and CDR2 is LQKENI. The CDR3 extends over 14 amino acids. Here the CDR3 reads CASSLGLAPDTQYF. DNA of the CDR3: TGTGCCAGCTCATTGGGACTAGCTCCAGATACGCAGTATTTT.

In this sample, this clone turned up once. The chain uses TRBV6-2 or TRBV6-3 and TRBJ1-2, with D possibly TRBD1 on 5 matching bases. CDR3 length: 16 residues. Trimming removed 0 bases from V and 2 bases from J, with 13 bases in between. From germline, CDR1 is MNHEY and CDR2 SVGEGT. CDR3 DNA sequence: TGTGCCAGCAGTTACTCACTGGACATAAAGAACTATGGCTACACCTTC. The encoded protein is CASSYSLDIKNYGYTF.

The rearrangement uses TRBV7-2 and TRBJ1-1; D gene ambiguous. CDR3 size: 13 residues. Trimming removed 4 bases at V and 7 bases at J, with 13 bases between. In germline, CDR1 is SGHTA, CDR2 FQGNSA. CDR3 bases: TGTGCCAGCAGCTCCGGCGGGAGAATTGAAGCTTTCTTT. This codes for CASSSGGRIEAFF.

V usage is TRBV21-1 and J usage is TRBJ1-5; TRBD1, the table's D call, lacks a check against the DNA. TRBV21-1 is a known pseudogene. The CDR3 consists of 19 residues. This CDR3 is CASSKAKCGTGASNQPQHF. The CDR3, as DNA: TGTGCCAGCAGCAAAGCGAAGTGCGGGACAGGCGCCTCCAATCAGCCCCAGCATTTT.

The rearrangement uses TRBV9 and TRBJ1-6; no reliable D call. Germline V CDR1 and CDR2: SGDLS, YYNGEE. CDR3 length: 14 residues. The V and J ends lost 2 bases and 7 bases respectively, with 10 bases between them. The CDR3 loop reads CASSVGDGNSPLHF. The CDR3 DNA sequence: TGTGCCAGCAGCGTGGGAGACGGGAATTCACCCCTCCACTTT.

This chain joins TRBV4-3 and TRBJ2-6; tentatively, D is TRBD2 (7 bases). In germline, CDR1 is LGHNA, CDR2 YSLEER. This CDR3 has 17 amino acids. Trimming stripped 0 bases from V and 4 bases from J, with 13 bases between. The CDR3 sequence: CASSQDWGGPGANVLTF. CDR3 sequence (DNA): TGCGCCAGCAGCCAAGATTGGGGGGGGCCAGGGGCCAACGTCCTGACTTTC.

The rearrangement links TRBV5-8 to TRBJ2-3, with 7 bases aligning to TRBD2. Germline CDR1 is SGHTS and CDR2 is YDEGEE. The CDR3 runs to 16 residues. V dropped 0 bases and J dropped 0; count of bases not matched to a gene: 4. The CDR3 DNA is TGTGCCAGCAGCTTGGGCAGCGGGGAAAGCACAGATACGCAGTATTTT. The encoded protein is CASSLGSGESTDTQYF.

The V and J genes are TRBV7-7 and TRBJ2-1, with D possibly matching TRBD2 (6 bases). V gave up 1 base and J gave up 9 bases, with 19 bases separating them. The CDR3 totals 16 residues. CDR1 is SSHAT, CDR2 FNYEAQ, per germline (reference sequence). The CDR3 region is CASSLGGDRGFGEQFF. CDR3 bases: TGTGCCAGCAGCTTAGGGGGGGATCGTGGATTTGGTGAGCAGTTCTTC.

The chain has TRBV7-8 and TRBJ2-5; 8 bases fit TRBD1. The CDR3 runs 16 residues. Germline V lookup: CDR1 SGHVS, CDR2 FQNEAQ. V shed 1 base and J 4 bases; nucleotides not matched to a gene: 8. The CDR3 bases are TGTGCCAGCAGCTTAGAGGCGGCAGGGGGCCCAGAGACCCAGTACTTC. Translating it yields CASSLEAAGGPETQYF.

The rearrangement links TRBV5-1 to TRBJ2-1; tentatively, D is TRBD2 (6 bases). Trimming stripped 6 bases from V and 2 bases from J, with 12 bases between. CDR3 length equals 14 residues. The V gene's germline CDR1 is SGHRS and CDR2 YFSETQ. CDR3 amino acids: CASKDGGPYNEQFF. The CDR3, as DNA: TGCGCCAGCAAAGACGGGGGTCCCTACAATGAGCAGTTCTTC.

The CDR3 coding sequence is TGTGCCACCGGACATCCGCTATATGGCTACACCTTC. Translated, it gives CATGHPLYGYTF. The chain joins TRBV28 to TRBJ1-2; D is possibly TRBD1 (5 bases). Trimming cost V 10 bases and J 5 bases, with 14 bases left between them. The CDR3 runs 12 residues. The germline gives CDR1 MDHEN, CDR2 SYDVKM.

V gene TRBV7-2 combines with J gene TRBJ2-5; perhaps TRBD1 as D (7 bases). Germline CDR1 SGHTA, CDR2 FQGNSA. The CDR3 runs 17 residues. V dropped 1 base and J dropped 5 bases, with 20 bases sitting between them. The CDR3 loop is CASSLEGGLGRRETQYF. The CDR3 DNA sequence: TGTGCCAGCAGCTTAGAAGGGGGCTTAGGGAGGAGGGAGACCCAGTACTTC.

The CDR3 DNA reads as TGTGCCATCAGCTCGACAGGGGAAGGCCCGAATGAGCAGTTCTTC. It is translated as CAISSTGEGPNEQFF. This chain connects TRBV10-3 to TRBJ2-1; 8 bases agree with TRBD1. The CDR3 is made up of 15 amino acids. With 6 bases clipped from V and 7 bases from J, the junction kept 11 bases outside the gene matches. CDR1 is ENHRY, CDR2 SYGVKD, per germline.

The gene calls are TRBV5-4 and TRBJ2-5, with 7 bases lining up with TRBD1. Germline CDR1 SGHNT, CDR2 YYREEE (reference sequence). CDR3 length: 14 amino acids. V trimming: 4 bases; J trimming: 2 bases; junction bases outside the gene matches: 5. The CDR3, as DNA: TGTGCCAGCAGCCCTCCAGGGGGTCAAGAGACCCAGTACTTC. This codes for CASSPPGGQETQYF.

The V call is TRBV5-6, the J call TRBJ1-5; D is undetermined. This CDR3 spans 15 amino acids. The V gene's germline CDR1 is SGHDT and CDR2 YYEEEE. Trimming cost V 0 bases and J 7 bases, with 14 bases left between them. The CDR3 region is CASSLERRVGQPQHF. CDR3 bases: TGTGCCAGCAGCTTGGAGAGGAGGGTAGGACAGCCCCAGCATTTT.

The CDR3 DNA sequence: TGCAGTGCTAGTTTCTGGGGCCCCAGAGGAGAGACCCAGTACTTC. Translating it yields CSASFWGPRGETQYF. The chain joins TRBV20-1 to TRBJ2-5, with D perhaps matching TRBD1 (5 bases). This CDR3 has 15 amino acids. Trimming shortened V by 3 bases and J by 4 bases, and 18 bases separated the two germline ends. Germline V gives CDR1 DFQATT, CDR2 SNEGSKA (reference sequence).

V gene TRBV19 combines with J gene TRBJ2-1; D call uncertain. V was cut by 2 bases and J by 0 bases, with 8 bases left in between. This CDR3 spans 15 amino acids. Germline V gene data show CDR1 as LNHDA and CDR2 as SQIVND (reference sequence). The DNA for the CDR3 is TGTGCCAGTAGTATAACAACCAGCTCCTACAATGAGCAGTTCTTC. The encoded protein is CASSITTSSYNEQFF.

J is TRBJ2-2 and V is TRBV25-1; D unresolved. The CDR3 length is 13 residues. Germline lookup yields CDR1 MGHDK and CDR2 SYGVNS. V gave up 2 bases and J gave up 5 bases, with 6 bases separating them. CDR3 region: CASSETSTGELFF. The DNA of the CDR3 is TGTGCCAGCAGTGAAACCAGTACCGGGGAGCTGTTTTTT.

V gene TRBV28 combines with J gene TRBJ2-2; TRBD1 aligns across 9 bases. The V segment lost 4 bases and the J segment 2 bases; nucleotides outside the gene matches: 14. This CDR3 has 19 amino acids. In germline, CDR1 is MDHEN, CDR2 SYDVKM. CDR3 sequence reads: CASSSPLGTGGKNTGELFF. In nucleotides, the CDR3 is TGTGCCAGCAGTTCCCCTCTGGGAACAGGGGGCAAAAACACCGGGGAGCTGTTTTTT.

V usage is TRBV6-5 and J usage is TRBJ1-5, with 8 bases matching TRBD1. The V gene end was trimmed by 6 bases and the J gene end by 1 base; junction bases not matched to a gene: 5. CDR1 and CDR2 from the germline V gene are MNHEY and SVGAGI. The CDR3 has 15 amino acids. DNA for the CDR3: TGTGCCAGCAGCCGGACAGGGTCAAGCAATCAGCCCCAGCATTTT. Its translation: CASSRTGSSNQPQHF.

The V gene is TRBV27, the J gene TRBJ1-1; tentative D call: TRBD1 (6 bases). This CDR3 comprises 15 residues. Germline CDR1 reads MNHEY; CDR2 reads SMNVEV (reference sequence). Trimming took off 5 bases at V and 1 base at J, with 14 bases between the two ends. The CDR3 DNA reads TGTGCCAGCAGTCCTGGGGACAAAACGAACACTGAAGCTTTCTTT. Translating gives CASSPGDKTNTEAFF.

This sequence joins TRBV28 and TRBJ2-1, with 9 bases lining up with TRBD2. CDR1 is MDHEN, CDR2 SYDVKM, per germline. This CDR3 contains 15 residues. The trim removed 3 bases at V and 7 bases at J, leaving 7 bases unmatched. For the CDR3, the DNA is TGTGCCAGCAGTTTCGGTCTAGCGGGAAATAATGAGCAGTTCTTC. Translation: CASSFGLAGNNEQFF.

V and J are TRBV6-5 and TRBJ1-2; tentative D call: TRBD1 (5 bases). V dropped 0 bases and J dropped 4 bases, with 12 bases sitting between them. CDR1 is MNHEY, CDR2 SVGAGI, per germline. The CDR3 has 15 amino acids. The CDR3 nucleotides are TGTGCCAGCAGTTACTCGAGTTGGGGGGGCTATGGCTACACCTTC. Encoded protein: CASSYSSWGGYGYTF.